The 5 T cell receptor beta chains reported below all come from one sample, sequenced in a study of identifying expanded T cells in peripheral blood. Generated by immunoSEQ multiplex PCR, the TCRdb table keeps only in-frame clones and is missing some. The data contain over 90,000 clones, about 91% of them seen just once; the ten biggest clones take up 14%. The material sequenced was blood. Receptors were obtained from a person between 18 and 75 years old in good health.

This clone appeared a single time. The chain employs TRBV14 and TRBJ2-1; no definite D call. Per the germline V gene, CDR1 is SGHDN and CDR2 is FVKESK. The CDR3 runs to 15 residues. The V end was cut by 4 bases, the J end by 5 bases, with 15 bases between. The CDR3 reads CASSPLGSEHNEQFF. CDR3 DNA: TGTGCCAGCAGCCCCCTGGGGTCAGAACACAATGAGCAGTTCTTC. Looking up the rest from reference TRBV14 and TRBJ2-1 gives the full variable domain: EAGVTQFPSHSVIEKGQTVTLRCDPISGHDNLYWYRRVMGKEIKFLLHFVKESKQDESGMPNNRFLAERTGGTYSTLKVQPAELEDSGVYFCASSPLGSEHNEQFFGPGTRLTVL.

This chain links TRBV27 with TRBJ2-7; 9 nucleotides line up with TRBD2. Losses at the gene ends were 6 bases for V and 1 base for J; bases not matched to a gene: 10. In germline, CDR1 is MNHEY, CDR2 SMNVEV (reference sequence). CDR3 length equals 16 residues. The DNA for the CDR3 is TGTGCCAGCAGGTCACCGGGGCGGGGGGGATCCTACGAGCAGTACTTC. It translates to CASRSPGRGGSYEQYF.

The V and J genes are TRBV25-1 and TRBJ2-5; maybe TRBD1 (6 bases). Germline loops: CDR1 MGHDK, CDR2 SYGVNS. V was trimmed by 3 bases and J by 1 base, leaving 12 bases between them. The CDR3 contains 15 residues. CDR3 bases: TGTGCCAGCAGTGATCCCCAGGGGATCCAAGAGACCCAGTACTTC. Protein product: CASSDPQGIQETQYF.

This chain connects TRBV30 to TRBJ2-3; TRBD1 is a possible D gene (6 bases). Germline V gene sequence: CDR1 GTSNPN, CDR2 SVGIG (reference sequence). CDR3 length: 18 amino acids. The V and J ends lost 3 bases and 0 bases respectively, with 22 bases between them. The CDR3 loop is CAWSPTGAKLFSTDTQYF. The CDR3 bases are TGTGCCTGGAGCCCGACAGGAGCTAAACTATTTAGCACAGATACGCAGTATTTT.

The rearrangement links TRBV7-8 to TRBJ2-3; D may be TRBD2 (5 bases). Per germline, CDR1 SGHVS and CDR2 FQNEAQ. The CDR3 is 10 residues long. CDR3: CAVRADTQYF. DNA of the CDR3: TGTGCGGTGCGGGCAGATACGCAGTATTTT.